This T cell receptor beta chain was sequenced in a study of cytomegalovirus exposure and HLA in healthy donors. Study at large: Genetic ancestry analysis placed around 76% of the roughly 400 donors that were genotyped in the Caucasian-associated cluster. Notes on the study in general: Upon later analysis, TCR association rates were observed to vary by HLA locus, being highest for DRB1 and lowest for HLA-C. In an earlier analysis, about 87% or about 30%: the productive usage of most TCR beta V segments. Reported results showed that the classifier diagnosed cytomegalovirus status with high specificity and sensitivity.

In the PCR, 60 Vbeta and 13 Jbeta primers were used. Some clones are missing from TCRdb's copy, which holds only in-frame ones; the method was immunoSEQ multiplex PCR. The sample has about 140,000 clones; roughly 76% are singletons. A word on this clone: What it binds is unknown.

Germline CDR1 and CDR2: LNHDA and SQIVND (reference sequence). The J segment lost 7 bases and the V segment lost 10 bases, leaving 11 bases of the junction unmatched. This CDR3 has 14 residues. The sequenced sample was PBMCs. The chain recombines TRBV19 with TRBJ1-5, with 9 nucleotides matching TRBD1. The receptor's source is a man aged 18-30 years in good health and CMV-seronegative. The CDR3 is CATADRGTRQPQHF. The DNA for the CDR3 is TGTGCCACCGCGGACAGGGGAACGCGGCAGCCCCAGCATTTT. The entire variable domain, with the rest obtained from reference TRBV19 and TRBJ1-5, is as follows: DGGITQSPKYLFRKEGQNVTLSCEQNLNHDAMYWYRQDPGQGLRLIYYSQIVNDFQKGDIAEGYSVSREKKESFPLTVTSAQKNPTAFYLCATADRGTRQPQHFGDGTRLSIL.